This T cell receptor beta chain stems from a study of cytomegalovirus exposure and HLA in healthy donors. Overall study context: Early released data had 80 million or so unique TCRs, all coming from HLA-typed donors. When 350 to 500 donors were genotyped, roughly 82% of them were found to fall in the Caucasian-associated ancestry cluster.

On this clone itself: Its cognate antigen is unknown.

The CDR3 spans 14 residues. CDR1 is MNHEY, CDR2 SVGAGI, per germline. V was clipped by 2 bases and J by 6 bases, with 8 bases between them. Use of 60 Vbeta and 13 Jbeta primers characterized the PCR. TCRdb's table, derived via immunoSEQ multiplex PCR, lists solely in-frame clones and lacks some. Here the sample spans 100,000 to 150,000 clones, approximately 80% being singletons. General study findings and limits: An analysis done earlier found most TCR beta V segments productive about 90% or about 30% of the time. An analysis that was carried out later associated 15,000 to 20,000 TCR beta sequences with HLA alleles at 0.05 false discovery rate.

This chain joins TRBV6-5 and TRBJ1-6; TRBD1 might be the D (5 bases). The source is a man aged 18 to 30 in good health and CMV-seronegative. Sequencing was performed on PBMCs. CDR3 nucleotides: TGTGCCAGCAGTTACGTAGGGGCTAATTCACCCCTCCACTTT. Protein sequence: CASSYVGANSPLHF.